The 24 T cell receptor beta chains listed next were all sequenced from one sample in a study of blood T cell repertoires in COVID-19. Clones were read by immunoSEQ multiplex PCR, and TCRdb kept only the in-frame ones, dropping some. Among around 120,000 clones listed, about 86% were seen once. The sample was PBMCs or T cells enriched from blood (not recorded which). The receptors originated from a woman aged 45-65 years who had recovered from COVID-19.

The rearrangement joins TRBV5-6 to TRBJ1-2; TRBD1 might be the D (5 bases). Trimming cost V 4 bases and J 3 bases, with 10 bases left between them. The CDR3 has 13 amino acids. Germline-derived CDR1 and CDR2 are SGHDT and YYEEEE. The CDR3 region has the DNA TGTGCCAGCAGCGGACACGGAGACTATGGCTACACCTTC. This sequence encodes CASSGHGDYGYTF.

Details on this clone: The sample carries other DNA sequences with the same CDR3. The V gene is TRBV18, the J gene TRBJ1-1; D not certain. In germline, CDR1 is KGHSH, CDR2 LQKENI. V lost 3 bases, J lost 1 base, and 6 bases lay in between. This CDR3 is 13 amino acids long. DNA of the CDR3: TGTGCCAGCTCACCTGCACAGAACACTGAAGCTTTCTTT. This translates into CASSPAQNTEAFF.

The chain employs TRBV7-8 and TRBJ2-3; 10 bases map to TRBD2. Germline values: CDR1 SGHVS, CDR2 FQNEAQ. CDR3 length: 14 amino acids. Trimming at V came to 6 bases and at J to 4 bases, leaving 4 bases not matched to a gene. The CDR3 sequence is CASRVAGGSDTQYF. The CDR3 nucleotides are TGTGCCAGCAGAGTAGCGGGGGGTTCAGATACGCAGTATTTT.

This sequence joins TRBV4-3 and TRBJ2-1, with TRBD2 as a possible D gene (6 bases). V was shortened by 0 bases and J by 6 bases, with 9 bases between the two germline ends. Looked up from germline, CDR1 is LGHNA and CDR2 is YSLEER. This CDR3 has 14 amino acids. CDR3 residues: CASSQDGGGNEQFF. CDR3 nucleotides: TGCGCCAGCAGCCAAGACGGGGGAGGCAATGAGCAGTTCTTC.

This chain uses TRBV9 with TRBJ2-2, with D possibly TRBD1 on 6 matching bases. This CDR3 region has 18 residues. V gave up 2 bases and J gave up 5 bases, with 22 bases separating them. Per germline, CDR1 SGDLS and CDR2 YYNGEE. CDR3 region: CASSVGTLNPSGTGELFF. CDR3 bases: TGTGCCAGCAGCGTGGGGACACTAAACCCCTCGGGAACCGGGGAGCTGTTTTTT.

The chain couples TRBV19 to TRBJ2-3, with D possibly TRBD1 on 5 matching bases. The ends were cut back, 5 bases at V and 0 bases at J, with 15 bases in the middle. The CDR3 loop spans 16 amino acids. Germline V gene lookup returns CDR1 LNHDA and CDR2 SQIVND (reference sequence). CDR3 amino acids: CASSSRQPASTDTQYF. The CDR3, as DNA: TGTGCCAGTAGTTCCCGACAGCCAGCTAGCACAGATACGCAGTATTTT.

The chain recombines TRBV29-1 with TRBJ1-2, with 8 bases matching TRBD1. J was trimmed by 5 bases and V by 6 bases; bases with no gene match: 8. CDR1 is SQVTM and CDR2 is ANQGSEA in the germline V gene. The CDR3 length is 13 residues. As DNA, the CDR3 is TGCAGCGTCGGACAGGGCTTGGAGTATGGCTACACCTTC. Protein: CSVGQGLEYGYTF. Based on the CDR3 plus reference TRBV29-1 and TRBJ1-2, the full variable domain is SAVISQKPSRDICQRGTSLTIQCQVDSQVTMMFWYRQQPGQSLTLIATANQGSEATYESGFVIDKFPISRPNLTFSTLTVSNMSPEDSSIYLCSVGQGLEYGYTFGSGTRLTVV.

The chain couples TRBV2 to TRBJ2-5; 10 bases are shared with TRBD1. The CDR3 contains 14 residues. Germline CDR1 and CDR2: SNHLY and FYNNEI. V lost 6 bases to trimming and J lost 5 bases; unmatched junction nucleotides: 6. CDR3 loop: CASRKGQGYETQYF. The CDR3 DNA is TGTGCCAGCAGGAAGGGACAGGGGTACGAGACCCAGTACTTC.

This clone has just one count. This chain links TRBV12-3 or TRBV12-4 with TRBJ1-3; D is unclear. V dropped 8 bases and J dropped 0 bases, with 8 bases sitting between them. The length of the CDR3 is 13 residues. The CDR3 bases are TGTGCCAGCTCACTAAACTCTGGAAACACCATATATTTT. Its protein is CASSLNSGNTIYF.

The CDR3 DNA reads as TGCAGCGTTGAGAGCGTTAGCGAGCAGTACTTC. It specifies CSVESVSEQYF. This chain uses TRBV29-1 with TRBJ2-7; D not certain. Trimming took 3 bases from V and 6 from J, leaving 9 bases between them. CDR1 and CDR2 from the germline V gene are SQVTM and ANQGSEA. The CDR3 totals 11 residues.

The chain uses TRBV6-6 and TRBJ2-2, with D maybe TRBD1 (5 bases). Germline CDR1 is MNHNY and CDR2 is SVGAGI (reference sequence). This CDR3 region has 13 residues. Trimming shortened V by 8 bases and J by 3 bases, and 10 bases separated the two germline ends. The CDR3 DNA sequence: TGTGCCAGCTCATCCAGGGACACCGGGGAGCTGTTTTTT. It codes for CASSSRDTGELFF.

The V call is TRBV15, the J call TRBJ1-5, with TRBD1 identical over 9 bases. This CDR3 comprises 17 residues. V dropped 0 bases and J dropped 2; count of bases not matched to a gene: 5. In germline, CDR1 is LNHNV, CDR2 YYDKDF (reference sequence). CDR3 residues: CATSRESRQGGNQPQHF. The CDR3 DNA sequence: TGTGCCACCAGCAGAGAGTCCAGACAGGGGGGCAATCAGCCCCAGCATTTT.

This clone showed up just once. V gene TRBV29-1 combines with J gene TRBJ1-1; 7 bases match TRBD1. The length of the CDR3 is 12 residues. Germline CDR1 reads SQVTM; CDR2 reads ANQGSEA. Unmatched junction bases numbered 2, after V lost 5 bases and J lost 2 bases. The CDR3 DNA sequence: TGCAGCGTTTGGGACAGAAACACTGAAGCTTTCTTT. Translating it yields CSVWDRNTEAFF.

The J gene is TRBJ2-7, the V gene TRBV5-5; D unresolved. Germline V gene lookup returns CDR1 SGHKS and CDR2 YYEKEE (reference sequence). Trimming took 0 bases from V and 3 from J, leaving 10 bases between them. CDR3 size: 14 residues. CDR3 sequence: CASSLDWRSYEQYF. In DNA, the CDR3 is TGTGCCAGCAGCTTGGATTGGCGGAGCTACGAGCAGTACTTC. The full variable domain, with the rest looked up from reference TRBV5-5 and TRBJ2-7, is DAGVTQSPTHLIKTRGQQVTLRCSPISGHKSVSWYQQVLGQGPQFIFQYYEKEERGRGNFPDRFSARQFPNYSSELNVNALLLGDSALYLCASSLDWRSYEQYFGPGTRLTVT.

V gene TRBV6-1 combines with J gene TRBJ2-7; weak D call: TRBD1 (5 bases). The CDR3 runs to 14 residues. Germline V gene lookup returns CDR1 MNHNS and CDR2 SASEGT. V was cut by 6 bases and J by 2 bases, with 14 bases left in between. The CDR3 region has the DNA TGTGCCAGCAGCCGACCCGACAGAGCCTACGAGCAGTACTTC. Translated: CASSRPDRAYEQYF.

The rearrangement links TRBV27 to TRBJ2-7, with 7 bases identical to TRBD2. The V and J ends lost 8 bases and 3 bases, in that order; junction bases with no gene match: 4. The CDR3 contains 12 residues. Per the germline V gene, CDR1 is MNHEY and CDR2 is SMNVEV (reference sequence). The CDR3 DNA reads TGTGCCAGCGGACCGGGGGGCTACGAGCAGTACTTC. Translating gives CASGPGGYEQYF.

This clone has a single count. Given a much more abundant clone one base away, this may be a read error. The chain links TRBV5-6 to TRBJ2-7; tentative D call: TRBD1 (5 bases). Trimming cost V 0 bases and J 2 bases, with 9 bases left between them. Germline assignment: CDR1 SGHDT and CDR2 YYEEEE. The CDR3 extends over 14 amino acids. CDR3 bases: TGTGCCAGCAGCTTGGGACAGCATACCTACGAGCAGTACTTC. Encoded protein: CASSLGQHTYEQYF.

The chain has TRBV5-4 and TRBJ1-1; 7 bases agree with TRBD1. The CDR3 has 15 amino acids. Germline CDR1 reads SGHNT; CDR2 reads YYREEE (reference sequence). J gave up 1 base and V 4 bases, and 7 bases lay outside the gene matches. In nucleotides, the CDR3 is TGTGCCAGCAGCGGGGGACAGAGCCGGAACACTGAAGCTTTCTTT. As protein: CASSGGQSRNTEAFF.

The gene calls are TRBV7-9 and TRBJ2-7; TRBD1 matches 9 bases. CDR1 SEHNR and CDR2 FQNEAQ come from the germline V gene (reference sequence). Losses at the gene ends were 5 bases for V and 3 bases for J; bases not matched to a gene: 2. The CDR3 runs 13 residues. The CDR3 DNA reads as TGTGCCAGCAGCGGGGACAGGGACTACGAGCAGTACTTC. Translating gives CASSGDRDYEQYF.

This clone was seen only a few times. The junction does not match germline at one end; this may be a read error. The rearrangement links TRBV7-8 to TRBJ2-2, with D possibly matching TRBD2 (5 bases). This CDR3 has 14 residues. CDR1 and CDR2 from the germline V gene are SGHVS and FQNEAQ. CDR3 protein: CASSLAQNTGELFF. CDR3 coding DNA: TGTGCCAGCAGCCTAGCACAGAACACCGGGGAGCTGTTTTTT.

The chain has TRBV5-1 and TRBJ1-1; 7 bases match TRBD1. The length of the CDR3 is 16 residues. Trimming took 4 bases from V and 3 from J; bases not matched to a gene: 12. Germline V gives CDR1 SGHRS, CDR2 YFSETQ. The CDR3 region has the DNA TGCGCCAGCAGCGCGATTTTGACAGGGCGGTACACTGAAGCTTTCTTT. It translates to CASSAILTGRYTEAFF.

The chain joins TRBV19 to TRBJ1-5; D remains ambiguous. From germline, CDR1 is LNHDA and CDR2 SQIVND (reference sequence). Trimming took off 2 bases at V and 5 bases at J, with 19 bases between the two ends. The CDR3 contains 17 residues. The CDR3 bases are TGTGCCAGTAGTATATCAACCGGAGGCTTCGGCGATCAGCCCCAGCATTTT. As protein: CASSISTGGFGDQPQHF.

V is TRBV2 and J is TRBJ1-2; tentative D call: TRBD1 (6 bases). The germline gives CDR1 SNHLY, CDR2 FYNNEI. This CDR3 region has 16 residues. The V gene lost 4 bases and the J gene lost 2 bases, with 17 bases spanning the gap. The CDR3, as DNA: TGTGCCAGCAGTGCTACAGGGAGAGGAATAAACTATGGCTACACCTTC. Translating it yields CASSATGRGINYGYTF.

This clone showed up just a few times. The chain couples TRBV19 to TRBJ2-3; maybe TRBD1 (6 bases). The CDR3 spans 15 residues. The germline V gene has CDR1 LNHDA and CDR2 SQIVND (reference sequence). V was shortened by 3 bases and J by 4 bases, with 14 bases between the two germline ends. The CDR3 here is CASSISQGLSDTQYF. Here the CDR3 DNA reads TGTGCCAGTAGTATCTCACAGGGTTTATCAGATACGCAGTATTTT. The full variable domain, rest sourced from reference TRBV19 and TRBJ2-3, is DGGITQSPKYLFRKEGQNVTLSCEQNLNHDAMYWYRQDPGQGLRLIYYSQIVNDFQKGDIAEGYSVSREKKESFPLTVTSAQKNPTAFYLCASSISQGLSDTQYFGPGTRLTVL.